The 3 T cell receptor beta chains below come from one sample, sequenced in a study of CD8 T cells in ankylosing spondylitis. TCRdb analysed the 5' RACE reads with MiXCR anew, one entry per CDR3 protein. The sample shows approximately 200,000 distinct CDR3 sequences, about 13% of them seen only once. The sequencing sample was made of blood, either unsorted or a sorted T cell fraction (not recorded which). The receptors stem from a male donor with ankylosing spondylitis or in good health (not recorded which).

This clonotype showed up just a few times. This chain links TRBV9 with TRBJ2-2, with D possibly matching TRBD1 (5 bases). The CDR3 is 19 residues long. Germline V gives CDR1 SGDLS, CDR2 YYNGEE. V lost 3 bases, J lost 0 bases, and 21 bases lay in between. The CDR3 here is CASSDRQILASANTGELFF. DNA of the CDR3: TGTGCCAGCAGCGACCGACAGATACTTGCCTCCGCGAACACCGGGGAGCTGTTTTTT.

This clonotype was detected many times. The genes are TRBV10-3 and TRBJ2-3; perhaps TRBD2 as D (5 bases). This CDR3 is 14 amino acids long. Per the germline V gene, CDR1 is ENHRY and CDR2 is SYGVKD. Trimming removed 8 bases from V and 0 bases from J, with 12 bases in between. CDR3 protein: CAILAGQSTDTQYF. CDR3 bases: TGTGCCATCCTGGCGGGCCAAAGCACAGATACGCAGTATTTT.

In this sample, this clonotype turned up many times. This chain connects TRBV15 to TRBJ2-7; 7 nucleotides line up with TRBD2. Trimming at V came to 5 bases and at J to 2 bases, leaving 9 bases not matched to a gene. The CDR3 sequence is 15 residues long. Germline V gene sequence: CDR1 LNHNV, CDR2 YYDKDF (reference sequence). CDR3 sequence: CATSETSEGPYEQYF. The CDR3 nucleotides are TGTGCCACCAGCGAAACTAGCGAAGGGCCCTACGAGCAGTACTTC.